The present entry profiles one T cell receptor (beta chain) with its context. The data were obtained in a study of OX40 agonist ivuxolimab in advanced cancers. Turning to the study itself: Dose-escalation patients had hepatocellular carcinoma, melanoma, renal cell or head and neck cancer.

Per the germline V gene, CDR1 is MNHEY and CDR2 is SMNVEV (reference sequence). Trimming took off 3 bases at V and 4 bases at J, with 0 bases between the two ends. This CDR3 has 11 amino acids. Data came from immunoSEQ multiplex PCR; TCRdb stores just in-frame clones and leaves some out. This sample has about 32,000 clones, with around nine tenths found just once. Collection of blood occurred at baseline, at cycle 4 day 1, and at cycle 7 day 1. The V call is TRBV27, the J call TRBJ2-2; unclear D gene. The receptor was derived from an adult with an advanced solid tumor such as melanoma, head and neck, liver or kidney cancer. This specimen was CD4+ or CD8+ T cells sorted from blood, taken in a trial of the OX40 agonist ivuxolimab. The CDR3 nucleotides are TGTGCCAGCAGTTTCACCGGGGAGCTGTTTTTT. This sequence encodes CASSFTGELFF.